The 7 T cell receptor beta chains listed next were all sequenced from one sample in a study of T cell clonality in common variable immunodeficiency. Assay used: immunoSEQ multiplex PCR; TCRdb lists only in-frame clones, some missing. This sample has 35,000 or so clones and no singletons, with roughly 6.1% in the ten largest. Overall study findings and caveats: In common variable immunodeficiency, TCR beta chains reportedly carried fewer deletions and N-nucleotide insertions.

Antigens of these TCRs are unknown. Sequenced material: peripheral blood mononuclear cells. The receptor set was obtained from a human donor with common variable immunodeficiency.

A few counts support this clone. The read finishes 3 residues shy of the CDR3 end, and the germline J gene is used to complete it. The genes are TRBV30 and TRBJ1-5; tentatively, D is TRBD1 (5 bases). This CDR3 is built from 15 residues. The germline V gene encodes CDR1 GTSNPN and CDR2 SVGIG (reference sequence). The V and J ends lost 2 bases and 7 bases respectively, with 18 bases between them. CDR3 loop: CAWSRPDTQKQPQHF. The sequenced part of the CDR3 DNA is TGTGCCTGGAGTCGCCCGGACACTCAAAAGCAGCCC.

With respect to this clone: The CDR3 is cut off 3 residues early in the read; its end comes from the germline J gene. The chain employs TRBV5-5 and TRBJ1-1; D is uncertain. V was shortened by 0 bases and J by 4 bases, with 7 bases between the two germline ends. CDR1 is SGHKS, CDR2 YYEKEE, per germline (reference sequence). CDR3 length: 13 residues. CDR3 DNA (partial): TGTGCCAGCAGCTTGGTCCTACCCACTGAA. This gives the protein CASSLVLPTE. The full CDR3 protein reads CASSLVLPTEAFF.

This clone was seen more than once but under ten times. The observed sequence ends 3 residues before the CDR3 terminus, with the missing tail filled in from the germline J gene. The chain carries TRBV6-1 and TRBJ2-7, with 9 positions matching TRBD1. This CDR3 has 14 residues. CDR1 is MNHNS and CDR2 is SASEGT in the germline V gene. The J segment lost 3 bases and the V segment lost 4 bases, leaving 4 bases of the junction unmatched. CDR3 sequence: CASSGQGDLYEQYF. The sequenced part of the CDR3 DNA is TGTGCCAGCAGTGGACAGGGGGACCTCTACGAG.

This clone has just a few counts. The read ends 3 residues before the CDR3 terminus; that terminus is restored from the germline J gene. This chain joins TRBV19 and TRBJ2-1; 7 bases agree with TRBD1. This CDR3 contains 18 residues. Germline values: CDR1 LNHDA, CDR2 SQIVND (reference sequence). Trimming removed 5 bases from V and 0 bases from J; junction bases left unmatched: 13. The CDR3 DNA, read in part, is TGTGCCAGTAGTGCTAAATCGACAGGGCCGAGCTCCTACAATGAG. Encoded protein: CASSAKSTGPSSYNE. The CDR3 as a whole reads CASSAKSTGPSSYNEQFF.

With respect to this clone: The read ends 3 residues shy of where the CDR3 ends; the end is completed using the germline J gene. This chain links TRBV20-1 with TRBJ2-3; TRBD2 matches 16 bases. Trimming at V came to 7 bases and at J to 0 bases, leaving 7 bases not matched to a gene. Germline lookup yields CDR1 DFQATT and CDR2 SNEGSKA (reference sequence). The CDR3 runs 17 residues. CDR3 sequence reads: CSGGWGLAGGSTDTQYF. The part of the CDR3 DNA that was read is TGCAGTGGGGGGTGGGGACTAGCGGGGGGGAGCACAGATACG.

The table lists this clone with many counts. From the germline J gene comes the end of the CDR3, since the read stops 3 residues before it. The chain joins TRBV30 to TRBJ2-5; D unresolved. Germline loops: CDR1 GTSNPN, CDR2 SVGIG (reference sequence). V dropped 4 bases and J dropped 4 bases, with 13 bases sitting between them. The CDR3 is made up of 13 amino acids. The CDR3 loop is CAWIGLGRETQYF. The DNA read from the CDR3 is TGTGCCTGGATTGGGCTGGGTAGAGAGACC.

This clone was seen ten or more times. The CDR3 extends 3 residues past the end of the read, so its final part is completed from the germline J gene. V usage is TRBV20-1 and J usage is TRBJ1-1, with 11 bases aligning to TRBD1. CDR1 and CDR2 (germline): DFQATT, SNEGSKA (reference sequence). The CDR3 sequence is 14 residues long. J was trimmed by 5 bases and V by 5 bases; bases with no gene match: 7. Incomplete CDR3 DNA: TGCAGTGCTCCCTCCGGGACAGGGGGAACTGAA. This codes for CSAPSGTGGTE. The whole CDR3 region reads CSAPSGTGGTEAFF.